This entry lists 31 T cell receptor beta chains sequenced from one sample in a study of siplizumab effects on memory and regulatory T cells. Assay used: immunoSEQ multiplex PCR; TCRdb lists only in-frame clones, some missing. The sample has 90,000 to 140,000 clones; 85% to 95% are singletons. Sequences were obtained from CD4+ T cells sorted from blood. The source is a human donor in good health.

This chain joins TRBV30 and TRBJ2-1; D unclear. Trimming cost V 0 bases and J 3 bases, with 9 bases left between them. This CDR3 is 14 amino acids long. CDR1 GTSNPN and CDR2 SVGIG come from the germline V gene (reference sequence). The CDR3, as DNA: TGTGCCTGGAGTGTACAGACTTACTACAATGAGCAGTTCTTC. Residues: CAWSVQTYYNEQFF. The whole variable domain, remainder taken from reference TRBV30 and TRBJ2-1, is SQTIHQWPATLVQPVGSPLSLECTVEGTSNPNLYWYRQAAGRGLQLLFYSVGIGQISSEVPQNLSASRPQDRQFILSSKKLLLSDSGFYLCAWSVQTYYNEQFFGPGTRLTVL.

The CDR3 protein is CASRGSELSGNTIYF. In DNA, the CDR3 is TGTGCCAGCAGGGGCTCGGAACTCTCTGGAAACACCATATATTTT. The V gene is TRBV9, the J gene TRBJ1-3; no definite D call. This CDR3 comprises 15 residues. CDR1 and CDR2 (germline): SGDLS, YYNGEE. V dropped 5 bases and J dropped 0 bases, with 12 bases sitting between them.

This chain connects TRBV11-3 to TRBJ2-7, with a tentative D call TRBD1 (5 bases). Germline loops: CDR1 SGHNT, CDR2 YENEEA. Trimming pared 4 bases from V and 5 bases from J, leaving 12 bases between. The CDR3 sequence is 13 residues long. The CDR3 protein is CASSWAGQNEQYF. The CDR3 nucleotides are TGTGCCAGCAGCTGGGCAGGGCAGAACGAGCAGTACTTC.

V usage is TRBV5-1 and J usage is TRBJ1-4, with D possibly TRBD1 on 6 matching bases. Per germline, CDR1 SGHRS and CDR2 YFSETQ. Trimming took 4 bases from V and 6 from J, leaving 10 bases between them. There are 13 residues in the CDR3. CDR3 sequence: CASSPHRDEKLFF. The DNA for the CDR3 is TGCGCCAGCAGCCCGCACAGGGATGAAAAACTGTTTTTT.

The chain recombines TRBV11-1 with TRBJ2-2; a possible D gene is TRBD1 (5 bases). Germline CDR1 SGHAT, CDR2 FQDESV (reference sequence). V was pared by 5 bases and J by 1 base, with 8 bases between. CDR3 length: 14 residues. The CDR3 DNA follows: TGTGCCAGCAGCCTAGGACAGAACACCGGGGAGCTGTTTTTT. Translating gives CASSLGQNTGELFF.

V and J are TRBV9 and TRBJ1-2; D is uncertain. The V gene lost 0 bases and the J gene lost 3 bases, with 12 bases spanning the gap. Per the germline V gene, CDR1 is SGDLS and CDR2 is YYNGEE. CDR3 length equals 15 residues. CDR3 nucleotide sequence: TGTGCCAGCAGCGTAGTGGACCCACCGGACTATGGCTACACCTTC. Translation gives CASSVVDPPDYGYTF.

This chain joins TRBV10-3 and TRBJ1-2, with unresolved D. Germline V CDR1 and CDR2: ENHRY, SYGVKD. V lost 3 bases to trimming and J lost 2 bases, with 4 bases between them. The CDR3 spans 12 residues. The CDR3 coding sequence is TGTGCCATCAGTGATGGCAACTATGGCTACACCTTC. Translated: CAISDGNYGYTF.

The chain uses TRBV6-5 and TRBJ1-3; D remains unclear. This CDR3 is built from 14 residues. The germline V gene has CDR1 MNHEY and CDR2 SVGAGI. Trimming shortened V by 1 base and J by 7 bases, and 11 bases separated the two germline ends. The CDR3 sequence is CASSYFRESNTIYF. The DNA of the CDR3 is TGTGCCAGCAGTTACTTCCGGGAATCGAACACCATATATTTT.

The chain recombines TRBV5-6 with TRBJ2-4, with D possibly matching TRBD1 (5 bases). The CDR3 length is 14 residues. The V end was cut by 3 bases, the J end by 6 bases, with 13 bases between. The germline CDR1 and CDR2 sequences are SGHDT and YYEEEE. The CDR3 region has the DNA TGTGCCAGCAGCTCTGACATTAGGGGAAACATTCAGTACTTC. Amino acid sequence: CASSSDIRGNIQYF.

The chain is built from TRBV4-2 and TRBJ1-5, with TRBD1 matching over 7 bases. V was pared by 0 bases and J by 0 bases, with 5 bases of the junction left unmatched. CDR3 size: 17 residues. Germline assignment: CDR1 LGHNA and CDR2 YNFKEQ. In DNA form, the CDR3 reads TGTGCCAGCAGCCAAGATTTGGGACAGACTAGCAATCAGCCCCAGCATTTT. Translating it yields CASSQDLGQTSNQPQHF.

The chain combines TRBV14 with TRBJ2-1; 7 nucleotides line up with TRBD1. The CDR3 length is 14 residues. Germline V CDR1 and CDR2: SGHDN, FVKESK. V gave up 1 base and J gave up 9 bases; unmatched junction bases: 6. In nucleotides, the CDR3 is TGTGCCAGCAGCCAAGTTTATCAGGGGGTTGAGCAGTTCTTC. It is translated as CASSQVYQGVEQFF.

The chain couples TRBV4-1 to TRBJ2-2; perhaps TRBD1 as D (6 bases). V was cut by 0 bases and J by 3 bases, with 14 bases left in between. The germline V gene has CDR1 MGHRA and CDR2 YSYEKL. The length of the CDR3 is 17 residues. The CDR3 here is CASSQDYRTAYTGELFF. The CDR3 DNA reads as TGCGCCAGCAGCCAAGATTATAGGACAGCTTACACCGGGGAGCTGTTTTTT.

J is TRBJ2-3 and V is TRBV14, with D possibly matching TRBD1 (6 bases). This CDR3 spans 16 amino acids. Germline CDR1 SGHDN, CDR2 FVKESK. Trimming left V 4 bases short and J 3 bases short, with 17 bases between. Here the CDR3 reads CASSRAQGSWTDTQYF. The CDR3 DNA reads TGTGCCAGCAGCCGCGCGCAGGGGTCTTGGACAGATACGCAGTATTTT.

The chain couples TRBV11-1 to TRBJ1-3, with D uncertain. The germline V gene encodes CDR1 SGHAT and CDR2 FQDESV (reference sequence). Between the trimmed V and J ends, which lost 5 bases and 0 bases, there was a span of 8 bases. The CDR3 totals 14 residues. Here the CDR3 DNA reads TGTGCCAGCAGCCGACGGAGCTCTGGAAACACCATATATTTT. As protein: CASSRRSSGNTIYF.

The CDR3: CAISTGLAGGSGTGELFF. CDR3 DNA sequence: TGTGCCATCAGTACGGGACTAGCGGGAGGTTCTGGCACCGGGGAGCTGTTTTTT. V and J are TRBV10-3 and TRBJ2-2; 15 positions agree with TRBD2. This CDR3 has 18 residues. V lost 5 bases, J lost 4 bases, and 8 bases stayed unmatched. Germline loops: CDR1 ENHRY, CDR2 SYGVKD.

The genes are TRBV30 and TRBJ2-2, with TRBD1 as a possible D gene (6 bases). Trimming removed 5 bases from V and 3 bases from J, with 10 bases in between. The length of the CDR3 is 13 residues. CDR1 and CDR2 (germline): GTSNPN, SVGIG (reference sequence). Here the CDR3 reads CAWETGHTGELFF. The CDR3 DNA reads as TGTGCCTGGGAGACAGGACACACCGGGGAGCTGTTTTTT. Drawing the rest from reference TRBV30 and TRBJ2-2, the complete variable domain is SQTIHQWPATLVQPVGSPLSLECTVEGTSNPNLYWYRQAAGRGLQLLFYSVGIGQISSEVPQNLSASRPQDRQFILSSKKLLLSDSGFYLCAWETGHTGELFFGEGSRLTVL.

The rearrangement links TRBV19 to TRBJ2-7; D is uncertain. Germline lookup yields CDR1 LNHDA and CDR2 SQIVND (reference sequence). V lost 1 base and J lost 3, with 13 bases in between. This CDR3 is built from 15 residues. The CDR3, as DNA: TGTGCCAGTAGTATAGGCACACCCGGAGTCTACGAGCAGTACTTC. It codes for CASSIGTPGVYEQYF.

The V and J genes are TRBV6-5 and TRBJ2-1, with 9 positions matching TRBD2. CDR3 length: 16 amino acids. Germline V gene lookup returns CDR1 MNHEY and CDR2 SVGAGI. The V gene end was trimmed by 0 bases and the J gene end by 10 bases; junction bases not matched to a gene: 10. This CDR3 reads CASSYSSSGGPREQFF. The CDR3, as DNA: TGTGCCAGCAGTTACTCGTCCAGCGGGGGGCCCCGGGAGCAGTTCTTC.

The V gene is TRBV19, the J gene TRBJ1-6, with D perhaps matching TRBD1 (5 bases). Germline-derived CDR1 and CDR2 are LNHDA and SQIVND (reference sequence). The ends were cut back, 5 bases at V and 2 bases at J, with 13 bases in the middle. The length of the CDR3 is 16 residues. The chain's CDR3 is CASSGGSGPYNSPLHF. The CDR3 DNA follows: TGTGCCAGTAGTGGGGGTTCGGGCCCCTATAATTCACCCCTCCACTTT.

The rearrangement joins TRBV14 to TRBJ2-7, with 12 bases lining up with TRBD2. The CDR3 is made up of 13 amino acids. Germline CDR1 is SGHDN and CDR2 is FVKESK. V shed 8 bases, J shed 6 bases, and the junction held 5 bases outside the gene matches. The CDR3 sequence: CASLTSGGPEQYF. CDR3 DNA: TGTGCCAGCCTTACTAGCGGGGGGCCCGAGCAGTACTTC.

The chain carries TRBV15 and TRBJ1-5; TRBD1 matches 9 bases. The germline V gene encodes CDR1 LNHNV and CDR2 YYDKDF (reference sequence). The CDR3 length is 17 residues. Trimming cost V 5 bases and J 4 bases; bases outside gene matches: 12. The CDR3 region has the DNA TGTGCCACCAGCCCTCCCGGGGGACAGGGAAGAAATCAGCCCCAGCATTTT. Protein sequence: CATSPPGGQGRNQPQHF.

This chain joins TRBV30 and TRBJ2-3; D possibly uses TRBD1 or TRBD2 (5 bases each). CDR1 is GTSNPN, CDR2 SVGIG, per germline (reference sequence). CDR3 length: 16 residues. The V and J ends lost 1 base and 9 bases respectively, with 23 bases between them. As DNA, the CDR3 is TGTGCCTGGAGTGGTAGCCCGGGACGGCCCCAGGGCACGCAGTATTTT. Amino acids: CAWSGSPGRPQGTQYF.

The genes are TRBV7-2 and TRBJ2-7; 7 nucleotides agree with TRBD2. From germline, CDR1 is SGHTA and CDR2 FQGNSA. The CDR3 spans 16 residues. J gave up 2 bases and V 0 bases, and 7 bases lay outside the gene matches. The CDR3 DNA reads TGTGCCAGCAGCTTAGCATTTAGCGGGCGAGCCTACGAGCAGTACTTC. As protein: CASSLAFSGRAYEQYF.

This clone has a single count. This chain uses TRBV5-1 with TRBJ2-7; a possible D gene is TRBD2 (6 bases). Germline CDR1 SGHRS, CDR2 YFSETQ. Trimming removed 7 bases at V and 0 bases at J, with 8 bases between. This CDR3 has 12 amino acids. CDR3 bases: TGCGCCAGCCGGGGGACCTCCTACGAGCAGTACTTC. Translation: CASRGTSYEQYF.

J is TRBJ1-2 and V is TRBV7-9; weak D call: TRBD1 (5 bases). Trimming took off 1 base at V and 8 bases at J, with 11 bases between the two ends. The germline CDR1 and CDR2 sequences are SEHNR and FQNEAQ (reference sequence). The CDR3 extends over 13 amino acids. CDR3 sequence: CASSLEGHGGYTF. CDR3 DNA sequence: TGTGCCAGCAGCTTAGAAGGACACGGGGGCTACACCTTC.

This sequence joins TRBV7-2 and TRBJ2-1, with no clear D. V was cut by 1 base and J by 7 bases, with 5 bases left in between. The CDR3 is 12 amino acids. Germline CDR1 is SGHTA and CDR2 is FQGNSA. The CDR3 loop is CASSLDGNEQFF. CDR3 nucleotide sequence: TGTGCCAGCAGCTTAGACGGGAATGAGCAGTTCTTC.

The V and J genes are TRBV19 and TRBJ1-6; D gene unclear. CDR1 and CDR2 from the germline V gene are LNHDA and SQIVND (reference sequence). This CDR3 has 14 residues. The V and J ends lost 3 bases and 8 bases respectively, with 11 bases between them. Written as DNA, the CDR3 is TGTGCCAGTAGTATTAAGAAGCAAGATTCACCCCTCCACTTT. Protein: CASSIKKQDSPLHF.

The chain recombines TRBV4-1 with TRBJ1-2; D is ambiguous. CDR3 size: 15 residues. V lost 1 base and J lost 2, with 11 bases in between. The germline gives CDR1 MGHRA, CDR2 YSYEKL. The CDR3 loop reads CASSQGTGPNYGYTF. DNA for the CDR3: TGCGCCAGCAGCCAAGGGACGGGCCCCAACTATGGCTACACCTTC.

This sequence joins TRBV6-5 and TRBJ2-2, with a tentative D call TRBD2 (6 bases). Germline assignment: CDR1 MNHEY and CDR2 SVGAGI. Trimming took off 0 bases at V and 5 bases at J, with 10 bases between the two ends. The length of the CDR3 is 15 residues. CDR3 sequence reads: CASSYSAGRTGELFF. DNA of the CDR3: TGTGCCAGCAGTTACTCGGCGGGGAGGACCGGGGAGCTGTTTTTT.

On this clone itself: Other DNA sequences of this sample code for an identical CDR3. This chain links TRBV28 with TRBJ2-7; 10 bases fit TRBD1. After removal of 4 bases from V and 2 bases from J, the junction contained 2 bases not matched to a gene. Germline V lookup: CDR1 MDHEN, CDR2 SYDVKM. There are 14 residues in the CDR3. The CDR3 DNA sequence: TGTGCCAGCAGTTCGGGACAGGGGACCTACGAGCAGTACTTC. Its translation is CASSSGQGTYEQYF.

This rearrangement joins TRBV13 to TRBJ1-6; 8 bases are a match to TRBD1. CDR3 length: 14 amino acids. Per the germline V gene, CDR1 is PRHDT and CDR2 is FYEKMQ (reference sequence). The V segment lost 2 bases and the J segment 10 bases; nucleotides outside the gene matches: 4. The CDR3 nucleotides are TGTGCCAGCAGCTTACAGGGGGCTAGGTCACCCCTCCACTTT. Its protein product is CASSLQGARSPLHF.